This T cell receptor (beta chain) was obtained from a study of PD-1 blockade in classical Hodgkin lymphoma. Study-wide findings and caveats: Baseline diversity resembling that of newly diagnosed patients was seen in complete responders. The drivers behind the repertoire differences, possibly disease activity or prior therapy, remain undefined. Exclusion was applied to patients who started nivolumab under 1 year after ASCT.

Generated by immunoSEQ multiplex PCR, the TCRdb table keeps only in-frame clones and is missing some. The data contain over 70,000 clones, about nine tenths of them singletons. A remark on this clone: Its antigen remains unidentified.

Each patient's relapse followed autologous stem cell transplantation, and brentuximab vedotin exposure varied. The receptor comes from a human donor with classical Hodgkin lymphoma. Sequences were derived from peripheral blood mononuclear cells (PBMCs), sampled at baseline.

In nucleotides, the CDR3 is TGTGCCAGCAGTGCCCCCGGGACAGGGATCTCGGGGGCCAACGTCCTGACTTTC. Translation gives CASSAPGTGISGANVLTF. The chain joins TRBV28 to TRBJ2-6, with 9 bases identical to TRBD1. The CDR3 is 18 residues long. Germline CDR1 is MDHEN and CDR2 is SYDVKM. The V gene end was trimmed by 5 bases and the J gene end by 4 bases; junction bases not matched to a gene: 12.